This T cell receptor beta chain derives from a study of naive and memory T cell subsets. General observations from the study: Potentially, T cell activation and differentiation skew this RNA-based measurement.

TCR cDNA received a 3' ligated oligonucleotide that carried a UMI. Reverse transcription used DNase-treated unsorted total RNA, aiming for roughly 1 to 1000 ng. This clonotype was recorded a few times. Its specificity is not known. The SP2 primer and nested alpha and beta constant region primers amplified ligated cDNA in four rounds. Using its own MiXCR run on the 5' RACE reads, TCRdb lists one record per CDR3 protein. The sample shows tens of thousands of distinct CDR3 sequences, 8% to 9% of them seen only once. The ends lost 3 bases at V and 5 bases at J; junction bases unmatched: 0. The CDR3 covers 12 residues.

The receptor's source is a female donor in good health. The rearrangement uses TRBV12-3 or TRBV12-4 and TRBJ2-5; 7 nucleotides agree with TRBD2. The DNA for the CDR3 is TGTGCCAGCAGTTTCGGGGGGGAGACCCAGTACTTC. It is translated as CASSFGGETQYF.